This TCR beta chain stems from a study of blood T cells in healthy people across ages (dated by TCRdb to the mid-2010s). Broadly, across the study: In model experiments, roughly one uniquely barcoded TCR beta cDNA molecule per two T cells was captured by template switching. Age-related changes in TCR beta repertoire diversity were measured in the study by deep sequencing normalized with unique cDNA molecular identifiers. The donors were divided into four age groups: young (average approximately 16 years), middle-aged (about 40), aged (about 60) and long-lived (about 84). Donors of different ages were randomly distributed across sequencing lanes to avoid experimental bias. The study analyzed two additional independent replicas of 1 million unique cDNA reads from the same blood draw for two donors, one aged 18 to 30 and one aged 80 or older. The paper as a whole reports these results and caveats: Observed TCR beta diversity per million T cells fell roughly linearly with age, and a significant reduction was already apparent by age about 36. Compared with the aged group, more naive CD4+ T cells, fewer expanded clones and increased TCR diversity were shown by the long-lived group, suggesting age selection. Because profiling used bulk unsorted PBMCs, naive and antigen-experienced compartments could not be compared conclusively. A strong correlation was found between observed TCR beta diversity and the percentage of naive T cells measured by flow cytometry. Estimates of total diversity based on one million sequenced T cells were regarded as lower bounds and as underestimates. Because the CMV infection status of the donors was unknown, age-related changes in expanded clonotypes may potentially have been confounded.

Donors were a few dozen systemically healthy Caucasian individuals from Russia aged about 6 to 100 years. About 10 milliliters of peripheral blood were collected from each donor into EDTA-treated Vacutainer tubes. Ficoll-Paque density-gradient centrifugation was used to isolate PBMCs, with at least 6 million per sample. Trizol reagent was used to extract total RNA from PBMCs, with at least 6 micrograms per sample. For every donor, an aliquot of PBMCs went through flow cytometry to measure the percentages of naive CD45RAhigh/CD27high T cells. The library was prepared using 5' RACE. The listed sequencing device is Illumina HiSeq 2500. A second PCR of roughly 6 to 12 cycles was run with a J-beta primer mix and a sample-barcoded 5' primer. A unique molecular identifier was introduced onto each TCR beta cDNA molecule by a template-switch 5' adaptor carrying 12 random nucleotides. Each sample yielded at least 2.5 million CDR3-containing paired-end reads. All of the RNA was converted into first-strand cDNA using the Mint cDNA synthesis kit, with a TRBC-specific oligonucleotide serving as the primer. After uracil-DNA glycosylase treatment, a first 18-cycle PCR used universal primers M1SS and BC2_uni_R on all cDNA. For the original study's pipeline: Each sample was normalized by randomly selecting 1 million high-quality reads, each carrying a distinct molecular identifier. Reads with shared molecular identifiers were discarded instead of being binned into consensus sequences. MiTCR, set to a Q25 quality threshold and the strictest error-elimination algorithm, was used for CDR3 identification, clonotype clustering and error correction. Lower-bound total TCR beta diversity was estimated with a nonparametric unseen species model using Euler transformation. In TCRdb, the public reads were trimmed at Q25 with fastp and aligned with MiXCR, with productive beta chains retained. Each CDR3 protein gets just one entry, which takes the most common genes and DNA from the rows behind it. The V and J calls come from TCRdb's annotation, not from the publication. The sample table holds around 790,000 distinct CDR3 sequences, of which approximately 48% were seen once. Together, the top ten hold about 21% of the sample.

V and J are truncated by 4 bases and 8 bases respectively, leaving an intervening sequence of 20 bases. The CDR3 goes from the cysteine to the phenylalanine over 15 residues. The entry retains the CDR3 DNA only, 45 bases that are in frame from base 1. As encoded in the germline V gene, CDR1 is SGDLS while CDR2 is YYNGEE. On this clonotype: Which antigen it targets is not known. No clone much larger than this one lies a single base away; base qualities are absent.

The sample was blood. This chain joins TRBV9 to TRBJ2-3, with no confident D gene call. This receptor was identified in a man aged 55 to 70 in good health. CDR3 sequence: CASSLSPTEPVTQYF. The bases are TGTGCCAGCAGCCTCTCCCCCACTGAGCCCGTTACGCAGTATTTT.